This T cell receptor (beta chain) was documented in a study of blood T cells in healthy people across ages. Study results and caveats: What prevented conclusive comparison of naive and antigen-experienced cells was that PBMCs were unsorted.

Drawing of peripheral blood yielded about 9.6 milliliters from each donor. The length of the CDR3 is 15 residues. Per germline, CDR1 MNHEY and CDR2 SVGAGI. Trimming took 2 bases from V and 4 from J; bases not matched to a gene: 7. Comments on this clonotype: Its antigen is undetermined.

Using a J-beta primer mix together with a sample-barcoded 5' primer, a second PCR was run for roughly 7 to 11 cycles. MiXCR, applied by TCRdb to the 5' RACE reads, yields one record per CDR3 protein. The data show 1,500,000 or so distinct CDR3 sequences, roughly two fifths seen once. Sequences were obtained from blood. The receptor was derived from a woman under 30 in good health. The J gene is TRBJ1-1, the V gene TRBV6-5, with 7 bases matching TRBD1. The CDR3 loop reads CASSYGYRGTTEAFF. CDR3 sequence (DNA): TGTGCCAGCAGTTACGGCTACAGGGGAACCACTGAAGCTTTCTTT.